This is a list of T cell receptor beta chains from one sample in a study of T cells in Graves' hyperthyroidism and ophthalmopathy. TCRdb redid the calling of the multiplex PCR reads with MiXCR, one entry per CDR3 protein. The sample includes 45,000 to 60,000 distinct CDR3 sequences, around half of them seen just once. The sample consisted of blood. The receptors here all came from a woman aged 25 to 39 with Graves' ophthalmopathy. Each CDR3 is given with its conserved first and last residue. The D gene is left open where the match is weak. The size of a clone is reported for some rows only, either as once, few or many, or as a class for expanded clones.

>many|TRBJ2-7|TRBD2|18|TRBV29-1
TGCAGCGTTGAATCTCGCGGGAGGGCCGGGTTGTACAGCTACGAGCAGTACTTC
CSVESRGRAGLYSYEQYF
>.|TRBJ1-3|.|13|TRBV7-2
TGTGCCAGCAGCTCCTTAGGTGGAAACACCATATATTTT
CASSSLGGNTIYF
>many|TRBJ1-3|.|15|TRBV11-2
TGTGCCAGCAGCTTAGAACCTGGCTCTGGAAACACCATATATTTT
CASSLEPGSGNTIYF
>.|TRBJ1-6|.|17|TRBV7-9
TGTGCCAGCAGCCTGGGGTATGGGGGGAATCGTAATTCACCCCTCCACTTT
CASSLGYGGNRNSPLHF
>.|TRBJ2-1|TRBD2|15|TRBV7-3
TGTGCCTGCAGCCGGGGACTAGCGGGAGCGGATGAGCAGATCTTC
CACSRGLAGADEQIF
>many|TRBJ2-7|.|16|TRBV4-1
TGCGCCAGCAGCCAGGGGCAGGGGACGGGTGCCTACGAGCAGTACTTC
CASSQGQGTGAYEQYF
>many|TRBJ2-4|.|14|TRBV5-1
TGCGCCAGCAGCTTGGAAGTAGCCAAAAACATTCAGTACTTC
CASSLEVAKNIQYF
>.|TRBJ2-7|TRBD2|17|TRBV14
TGTGCCAGCAGCCAAGGGGCTAGCGGGGGGTACTCCTACGAGCAGTACTTC
CASSQGASGGYSYEQYF
>medium-sized|TRBJ2-1|TRBD1|15|TRBV25-1
TGTGCCAGCAGTGACCCCGGGACAGCAGACAATGAGCAGTTCTTC
CASSDPGTADNEQFF
>.|TRBJ2-2|.|18|TRBV20-1
TGCAGTGCTAGAGATCAAGGCAGGGCCTATGGCTACACCGGGGAGCTGTTTTTT
CSARDQGRAYGYTGELFF
>many|TRBJ1-2|.|14|TRBV6-6
TGTGCCAGCAGAAGGACGGCCAATAACTATGGCTACACCTTC
CASRRTANNYGYTF
>many|TRBJ1-5|.|14|TRBV28
TGTGCCAGCAGTACATACTCAGGGGACCAGCCCCAGCATTTT
CASSTYSGDQPQHF
>.|TRBJ2-4|.|12|TRBV7-3
TGTGCCAGCGGCTTAACAGAGGGTGAGCAGTACTTC
CASGLTEGEQYF
>many|TRBJ2-3|.|14|TRBV6-1
TGTGCCAGCAGTGAAGTGGGCAGGACAGATACGCAGTATTTT
CASSEVGRTDTQYF
>many|TRBJ2-7|.|13|TRBV12-3/TRBV12-4
TGTGCCAGCAGTGCCAGGTCTGCCTACGAGCAGTACTTC
CASSARSAYEQYF
>.|TRBJ1-1|.|15|TRBV7-2
TGTGCCAGCAGCTTTTCGTGGGGAATGAACACTGAAGCTTTCTTT
CASSFSWGMNTEAFF
>many|TRBJ1-5|.|15|TRBV4-2
TGTGCCAGCAGCCAAGTGGACATTCGGGGCCAGCCCCAGCATTTT
CASSQVDIRGQPQHF
>.|TRBJ1-4|.|16|TRBV5-6
TGTGCCAGCAGCTCTGAAGCTAACTATGATAATGAAAAACTGTTTTTT
CASSSEANYDNEKLFF
>.|TRBJ1-2|.|13|TRBV28
TGTGCCAGCCGTTTACCGGGGAACTATGGCTACACCTTC
CASRLPGNYGYTF
>.|TRBJ1-1|.|15|TRBV7-8
TGTGCCAGCAGTCCTTTTGGTCGGGGACGAACTGAAGCTTGTTTT
CASSPFGRGRTEACF
>many|TRBJ2-1|TRBD2|15|TRBV7-2
TGTGCCAGCAGCACCCGGACTAGCGGGTACAATGAGCAGTTCTTC
CASSTRTSGYNEQFF
>medium-sized|TRBJ1-1|.|12|TRBV10-3
TGTGCCATCAGTGCCACCTACACTGAAGCTTTCTTT
CAISATYTEAFF
>.|TRBJ1-6|.|14|TRBV20-1
TGCAGTGTTAGAGGGGGGTACTATAATTCACCCCTCCACTTT
CSVRGGYYNSPLHF
>.|TRBJ2-7|TRBD2|15|TRBV19
TGTGCCAGTAGTACTTGGGGCGGGAGCTCCTACGAGCAGTACTTC
CASSTWGGSSYEQYF
>many|TRBJ2-5|TRBD2|18|TRBV5-4
TGTGCCAGCAGCTTGGCTCAACTAGCGGGAGGAGTGGCGGAGACCCAGTACTTC
CASSLAQLAGGVAETQYF
>many|TRBJ2-3|TRBD2|17|TRBV20-1
TGCAGTGCTAGACCTCCGGGACTAGGGAGAAGCACAGATACGCAGTATTTT
CSARPPGLGRSTDTQYF
>.|TRBJ1-1|TRBD1|15|TRBV28
TGTGCCAGCAAGGGTCGGGACAGGGAGAACACTGAAGCTTTCTTT
CASKGRDRENTEAFF
>.|TRBJ1-5|.|13|TRBV7-9
TGTGCCAGCAGCTTATGGGCAGGGGCCAATGAGCATTTT
CASSLWAGANEHF
>many|TRBJ2-5|.|11|TRBV6-1
TGTGCCAGCAGTGATGTGGAGACCCAGTACTTC
CASSDVETQYF
>many|TRBJ1-3|.|13|TRBV29-1
TGCAGCGTTTGGACAGACTCTGGAAACACCATATATTTT
CSVWTDSGNTIYF
>many|TRBJ1-2|.|12|TRBV28
TGTGCCAGCAGTCCCCCGGGGTATGGCTACACCTTC
CASSPPGYGYTF
>.|TRBJ2-5|.|13|TRBV20-1
TGCAGTGCTCCCCCTGGGGCAGGGGAGACCCAGTACTTC
CSAPPGAGETQYF
>medium-sized|TRBJ1-6|TRBD1|14|TRBV9
TGTGCCAGCAGCGTAGTGGGACAGAATTCACCCCTCCACTTT
CASSVVGQNSPLHF
>many|TRBJ2-2|.|12|TRBV13
TGTGCCAGCAGCTTAAACACCGGGGAGCTGTTTTTT
CASSLNTGELFF
>many|TRBJ1-2|TRBD1|14|TRBV7-9
TGTGCCAGCAGCTCGGGACAGAGCGACTATGGCTACACCTTC
CASSSGQSDYGYTF
>.|TRBJ2-7|TRBD1|14|TRBV18
TGTGCCAGCTCGCGGGACAGGGGCTTCTACGAGCAGTACTTC
CASSRDRGFYEQYF
>many|TRBJ2-1|TRBD2|15|TRBV7-6
TGTGCCAGCAGCCCATTGACTAGCGGCTACAATGAGCAGTTCTTC
CASSPLTSGYNEQFF
>.|TRBJ1-3|.|16|TRBV28
TGTGCCAGCCGTTTCCTAGACACCATCTCTGGAAACACCATATATTTT
CASRFLDTISGNTIYF
>.|TRBJ1-2|.|14|TRBV29-1
TGCAGCGTTGAAGAAGGGGCCCAAAACTATGGCTACACCTTC
CSVEEGAQNYGYTF
>.|TRBJ2-7|.|14|TRBV7-8
TGTGCCAGCACGGAAACGACAGGCTCCTACGAGCAGTACTTC
CASTETTGSYEQYF
>.|TRBJ2-1|.|13|TRBV12-3/TRBV12-4
TGTGCCAGCACTCTAGGACAGTCTAATGAGCAGTTCTTC
CASTLGQSNEQFF
>many|TRBJ2-7|.|12|TRBV2
TGTGCCAGCAGTAAGGAGGCCTACGAGCAGTACTTC
CASSKEAYEQYF
>.|TRBJ1-5|.|15|TRBV29-1
TGCAGCGGCCACAGACTAGCGGGAAGCCAAGAGACCCAGCATTTT
CSGHRLAGSQETQHF
>many|TRBJ2-1|.|10|TRBV20-1
TGCAGTGCTCCTAAAAATGAGCAGTTCTTC
CSAPKNEQFF
>many|TRBJ2-1|.|12|TRBV19
TGTGCCAGCACGAGCGGATACAATGAGCAGTTCTTC
CASTSGYNEQFF
>many|TRBJ1-2|.|12|TRBV28
TGTGCCAGCAGTTGGGGGGCACGCGGCTACACCTTC
CASSWGARGYTF
>medium-sized|TRBJ2-7|TRBD1|14|TRBV10-3
TGTGCCACCACTGGTAGGGGGCAGGTTGACGAGCAGTACTTC
CATTGRGQVDEQYF
>many|TRBJ1-2|TRBD1|12|TRBV12-3/TRBV12-4
TGTGCCTGTAGGACAGGGGCATATGGCTACACCTTC
CACRTGAYGYTF
>.|TRBJ1-4|.|15|TRBV19
TGTGCCAGTAGCCTCGTTAGGGGCGGTAATGAAAAACTGCTTTTT
CASSLVRGGNEKLLF
>.|TRBJ2-7|.|11|TRBV5-4
TGTGCCAGCAGTCCGGCGGGGGCGCAGTACTTC
CASSPAGAQYF
>many|TRBJ1-1|.|14|TRBV27
TGTGCCAGCAGTGCGGACAGTAAATACACTGAAGCTTTCTTT
CASSADSKYTEAFF